One and the same sample provided the 30 T cell receptor beta chains below, sequenced in a study of a mutant IDH1 vaccine in newly diagnosed glioma. Profiled with immunoSEQ multiplex PCR; TCRdb holds only in-frame clones, not every one. This table has about 60,000 clones, roughly four fifths appearing once. These TCRs' antigens remain unknown. Time point: week 11, during vaccination. Vaccinated patients received 300 ug of mutant IDH1 20-mer peptide per dose, with topical imiquimod. The material was PBMCs, obtained from a glioma patient whose treatment included an IDH1 peptide vaccine. These receptors were collected from a man aged 25 to 40 with glioma.

The V call is TRBV6-5, the J call TRBJ2-1; 12 nucleotides match TRBD2. The CDR3 is made up of 14 amino acids. Trimming at V came to 5 bases and at J to 10 bases, leaving 6 bases not matched to a gene. CDR1 and CDR2 (germline): MNHEY, SVGAGI. Here the CDR3 reads CASSLAGGPREQFF. In nucleotides, the CDR3 is TGTGCCAGCAGTCTAGCGGGAGGGCCAAGGGAGCAGTTCTTC.

The chain couples TRBV14 to TRBJ2-1; D gene ambiguous. Germline V CDR1 and CDR2: SGHDN, FVKESK. V dropped 0 bases and J dropped 4 bases, with 7 bases sitting between them. The CDR3 spans 14 residues. CDR3 in DNA: TGTGCCAGCAGCCAAGACCACTATTACAATGAGCAGTTCTTC. It specifies CASSQDHYYNEQFF.

The genes are TRBV9 and TRBJ1-3; maybe TRBD1 (5 bases). The CDR3 has 16 amino acids. Germline CDR1 reads SGDLS; CDR2 reads YYNGEE. Trimming took off 0 bases at V and 0 bases at J, with 10 bases between the two ends. DNA for the CDR3: TGTGCCAGCAGCGTAGTAGGGGCTAGCTCTGGAAACACCATATATTTT. Amino acids: CASSVVGASSGNTIYF.

The chain is built from TRBV25-1 and TRBJ1-3; TRBD1 aligns across 9 bases. The CDR3 is 16 amino acids. V was pared by 0 bases and J by 4 bases, with 4 bases of the junction left unmatched. The germline gives CDR1 MGHDK, CDR2 SYGVNS. The CDR3 sequence: CASSEYRDREGNTIYF. In DNA form, the CDR3 reads TGTGCCAGCAGTGAATACCGGGACAGGGAAGGAAACACCATATATTTT.

The CDR3 here is CASSSRVVNEKLFF. DNA for the CDR3: TGTGCCAGCAGCTCGAGGGTCGTGAATGAAAAACTGTTTTTT. The rearrangement links TRBV28 to TRBJ1-4; D gene ambiguous. In germline, CDR1 is MDHEN, CDR2 SYDVKM. The germline V and J ends were trimmed by 6 bases and 5 bases, with 13 bases remaining between them. CDR3 length: 14 amino acids.

The chain recombines TRBV19 with TRBJ1-2, with TRBD1 as a possible D gene (5 bases). Germline V CDR1 and CDR2: LNHDA, SQIVND (reference sequence). Trimming cost V 3 bases and J 7 bases, with 12 bases left between them. The CDR3 extends over 13 amino acids. This chain's CDR3 is CASSMQTGGGYTF. The CDR3, as DNA: TGTGCCAGTAGTATGCAGACCGGGGGTGGCTACACCTTC.

A single count supports this clone. This chain connects TRBV5-4 to TRBJ2-7; D uncertain. This CDR3 is 14 amino acids long. Per germline, CDR1 SGHNT and CDR2 YYREEE (reference sequence). V was shortened by 6 bases and J by 3 bases, with 16 bases between the two germline ends. The CDR3 sequence: CASTSGTSDYEQYF. The CDR3 nucleotides read TGTGCCAGCACCTCCGGCACTTCGGACTACGAGCAGTACTTC.

This clone was seen only once. The rearrangement joins TRBV11-2 to TRBJ2-3, with TRBD2 as a possible D gene (5 bases). CDR1 is SGHAT and CDR2 is FQNNGV in the germline V gene. CDR3 size: 17 residues. Trimming took off 8 bases at V and 1 base at J, with 22 bases between the two ends. CDR3 protein: CASRKPTSGMGTDTQYF. In nucleotides, the CDR3 is TGTGCCAGCCGCAAACCGACGTCCGGGATGGGCACAGATACGCAGTATTTT.

This chain uses TRBV9 with TRBJ2-7; D is possibly TRBD2 (7 bases). The germline V gene encodes CDR1 SGDLS and CDR2 YYNGEE. V lost 0 bases, J lost 6 bases, and 16 bases lay in between. The CDR3 covers 15 residues. This CDR3 is CASSVDVGGLGEQYF. The CDR3 region has the DNA TGTGCCAGCAGCGTAGATGTCGGGGGGCTAGGCGAGCAGTACTTC.

The chain has TRBV6-1 and TRBJ1-1, with D possibly matching TRBD1 (5 bases). CDR1 and CDR2 from the germline V gene are MNHNS and SASEGT. V lost 1 base and J 6 bases, leaving 12 bases between the germline ends. This CDR3 has 14 residues. The CDR3 loop reads CASSEGGRLPEAFF. DNA for the CDR3: TGTGCCAGCAGTGAAGGGGGGAGGTTACCTGAAGCTTTCTTT.

This clone turned up a few times. The rearrangement uses TRBV20-1 and TRBJ1-1; weak D call: TRBD1 (5 bases). This CDR3 has 10 amino acids. Germline V gene lookup returns CDR1 DFQATT and CDR2 SNEGSKA (reference sequence). V lost 6 bases to trimming and J lost 6 bases, with 8 bases between them. CDR3 residues: CSAGGAEAFF. In nucleotides, the CDR3 is TGCAGTGCGGGGGGAGCTGAAGCTTTCTTT.

The chain links TRBV7-9 to TRBJ2-1; D is unresolved. Between the trimmed V and J ends, which lost 1 base and 8 bases, there was a span of 9 bases. Germline V lookup: CDR1 SEHNR, CDR2 FQNEAQ (reference sequence). The CDR3 runs 13 residues. The CDR3 reads CASSLGGSHEQFF. CDR3 in DNA: TGTGCCAGCAGCTTAGGTGGGTCGCATGAGCAGTTCTTC.

The chain combines TRBV27 with TRBJ2-5, with D perhaps TRBD1 or TRBD2 (5 bases each). The CDR3 loop spans 17 amino acids. V lost 2 bases and J 1 base, leaving 17 bases between the germline ends. Germline CDR1 is MNHEY and CDR2 is SMNVEV (reference sequence). The CDR3 here is CASSLNGGTRFQETQYF. The CDR3 coding sequence is TGTGCCAGCAGTTTAAATGGGGGTACTAGGTTCCAAGAGACCCAGTACTTC.

This clone showed up just once. V usage is TRBV7-9 and J usage is TRBJ1-1; no clear D gene. Trimming left V 4 bases short and J 4 bases short, with 13 bases between. The germline gives CDR1 SEHNR, CDR2 FQNEAQ (reference sequence). The CDR3 extends over 14 amino acids. This chain's CDR3 is CASSSSAGGTEAFF. The CDR3 DNA is TGTGCCAGCAGCTCCAGCGCCGGAGGCACTGAAGCTTTCTTT. Looking up the rest from reference TRBV7-9 and TRBJ1-1 gives the full variable domain: DTGVSQNPRHKITKRGQNVTFRCDPISEHNRLYWYRQTLGQGPEFLTYFQNEAQLEKSRLLSDRFSAERPKGSFSTLEIQRTEQGDSAMYLCASSSSAGGTEAFFGQGTRLTVV.

This chain links TRBV11-2 with TRBJ1-6; TRBD1 agrees at 7 bases. CDR3 length: 15 amino acids. Germline V CDR1 and CDR2: SGHAT, FQNNGV. V gave up 4 bases and J gave up 8 bases; unmatched junction bases: 8. CDR3 region: CASSSRPTGYSPLHF. The CDR3, as DNA: TGTGCCAGCAGCTCAAGACCGACAGGGTATTCACCCCTCCACTTT.

The chain employs TRBV28 and TRBJ2-5, with 8 bases lining up with TRBD2. After removal of 10 bases from V and 0 bases from J, the junction contained 10 bases not matched to a gene. CDR3 length: 15 residues. Germline V gene data show CDR1 as MDHEN and CDR2 as SYDVKM. In nucleotides, the CDR3 is TGTGCCACCTCTGAGCGGGGGACGTACCAAGAGACCCAGTACTTC. This codes for CATSERGTYQETQYF.

This chain links TRBV10-2 with TRBJ2-1; D possibly uses TRBD1 or TRBD2 (5 bases each). The germline gives CDR1 WSHSY, CDR2 SAAADI. This CDR3 spans 15 amino acids. V lost 4 bases, J lost 4 bases, and 14 bases lay in between. DNA of the CDR3: TGCGCCAGCAGTGCGGGGTGGGGCAAGTACAATGAGCAGTTCTTC. Translating gives CASSAGWGKYNEQFF.

The chain joins TRBV7-9 to TRBJ1-1, with D possibly matching TRBD1 (6 bases). There are 15 residues in the CDR3. V shed 5 bases and J shed 6 bases, with 19 bases lying between them. CDR1 and CDR2 from the germline V gene are SEHNR and FQNEAQ (reference sequence). The DNA for the CDR3 is TGTGCCAGCAGCCCCGGGGTAGGGGGACTGGCTGAAGCTTTCTTT. Translation gives CASSPGVGGLAEAFF. The full variable domain, completed using reference TRBV7-9 and TRBJ1-1, is DTGVSQNPRHKITKRGQNVTFRCDPISEHNRLYWYRQTLGQGPEFLTYFQNEAQLEKSRLLSDRFSAERPKGSFSTLEIQRTEQGDSAMYLCASSPGVGGLAEAFFGQGTRLTVV.

The chain links TRBV14 to TRBJ1-2; no definite D call. CDR3 length: 13 amino acids. Per germline, CDR1 SGHDN and CDR2 FVKESK. V gave up 4 bases and J gave up 8 bases, with 14 bases separating them. The CDR3 coding sequence is TGTGCCAGCAGCCCTTGGGTGGAAGGGGGCTACACCTTC. Encoded protein: CASSPWVEGGYTF.

Only one count was recorded for this clone. The chain links TRBV29-1 to TRBJ1-2, with D perhaps matching TRBD1 (5 bases). The V and J ends lost 6 bases and 3 bases respectively, with 20 bases between them. Germline CDR1 is SQVTM and CDR2 is ANQGSEA. The CDR3 runs to 15 residues. This CDR3 reads CSVLLRFSGDYGYTF. In DNA, the CDR3 is TGCAGCGTCTTACTCCGGTTCTCGGGGGACTATGGCTACACCTTC.

The chain recombines TRBV6-5 with TRBJ2-2, with D unresolved. Trimming took off 6 bases at V and 6 bases at J, with 8 bases between the two ends. Germline CDR1 MNHEY, CDR2 SVGAGI. The CDR3 contains 12 residues. The CDR3 coding sequence is TGTGCCAGCAGCAAGTACCCCGGGGAGCTGTTTTTT. Translating it yields CASSKYPGELFF.

The chain has TRBV6-1 and TRBJ1-5; D not resolved. This CDR3 contains 14 residues. Trimming cost V 4 bases and J 2 bases, with 9 bases left between them. The germline V gene encodes CDR1 MNHNS and CDR2 SASEGT. CDR3 sequence: CASSGRSGNQPQHF. CDR3 nucleotide sequence: TGTGCCAGCAGTGGTAGGAGCGGCAATCAGCCCCAGCATTTT.

Of note for this clone: Compared with germline, one end of the junction differs, possibly owing to a read error. This sequence joins TRBV13 and TRBJ2-5, with D unclear. Germline loops: CDR1 PRHDT, CDR2 FYEKMQ (reference sequence). This CDR3 spans 14 amino acids. The CDR3 DNA reads as TGTGCCAGCAGCTTAGGAGGACCCCAAGCGACCCAGTACTTC. Its translation: CASSLGGPQATQYF.

The chain couples TRBV29-1 to TRBJ2-5, with unresolved D. Trimming removed 7 bases at V and 6 bases at J, with 15 bases between. CDR1 SQVTM and CDR2 ANQGSEA come from the germline V gene. The CDR3 consists of 12 residues. CDR3 in DNA: TGCAGCGGTCTAGGTAGGATGAAGACCCAGTACTTC. This codes for CSGLGRMKTQYF.

This clone was counted once. This chain uses TRBV30 with TRBJ1-1; perhaps TRBD1 as D (5 bases). The germline gives CDR1 GTSNPN, CDR2 SVGIG (reference sequence). The CDR3 consists of 15 residues. V was shortened by 5 bases and J by 1 base, with 17 bases between the two germline ends. The CDR3 spells CAWVLGGAWNTEAFF. CDR3 bases: TGTGCCTGGGTCCTGGGGGGAGCCTGGAACACTGAAGCTTTCTTT.

In the case of this clone: Other DNA sequences from this sample encode an identical CDR3 as well. DNA of the CDR3: TGCGCCAGCAGCTTGGAGGCGGCAACTAATGAAAAACTGTTTTTT. Its translation is CASSLEAATNEKLFF. J is TRBJ1-4 and V is TRBV5-1; D gene unclear. This CDR3 has 15 amino acids. Germline V gives CDR1 SGHRS, CDR2 YFSETQ. The ends were cut back, 0 bases at V and 0 bases at J, with 6 bases in the middle.

V and J are TRBV28 and TRBJ1-5; D gene unclear. The germline V gene encodes CDR1 MDHEN and CDR2 SYDVKM. The CDR3 totals 14 residues. The V end was cut by 5 bases, the J end by 10 bases, with 18 bases between. The CDR3 protein is CASSLGPLIEPQHF. DNA of the CDR3: TGTGCCAGCAGTCTCGGGCCTCTAATCGAACCCCAGCATTTT.

The chain uses TRBV30 and TRBJ1-2; no clear D gene. Germline CDR1 is GTSNPN and CDR2 is SVGIG (reference sequence). The V end lost 3 bases, the J end lost 7 bases, and 12 bases lay between the germline ends. The CDR3 runs to 12 residues. The CDR3 nucleotides read TGTGCCTGGAGGAATAGGCCGATTGGCTACACCTTC. It encodes CAWRNRPIGYTF. The full variable domain, in which reference TRBV30 and TRBJ1-2 provide the parts outside the CDR3, is SQTIHQWPATLVQPVGSPLSLECTVEGTSNPNLYWYRQAAGRGLQLLFYSVGIGQISSEVPQNLSASRPQDRQFILSSKKLLLSDSGFYLCAWRNRPIGYTFGSGTRLTVV.

This chain uses TRBV28 with TRBJ1-3; unclear D gene. Germline assignment: CDR1 MDHEN and CDR2 SYDVKM. Deletions cut 1 base from V and 7 bases from J, with 5 bases between. The CDR3 sequence is 12 residues long. In DNA, the CDR3 is TGTGCCAGCAGTTTATACGGGAACACCATATATTTT. Its protein product is CASSLYGNTIYF. The variable domain in full, completed from reference TRBV28 and TRBJ1-3, reads DVKVTQSSRYLVKRTGEKVFLECVQDMDHENMFWYRQDPGLGLRLIYFSYDVKMKEKGDIPEGYSVSREKKERFSLILESASTNQTSMYLCASSLYGNTIYFGEGSWLTVV.

This clone has a handful of counts. The V gene is TRBV20-1, the J gene TRBJ2-2; unclear D gene. Trimming stripped 5 bases from V and 0 bases from J, with 1 base between. CDR1 DFQATT and CDR2 SNEGSKA come from the germline V gene (reference sequence). CDR3 size: 11 residues. CDR3 sequence reads: CSAPNTGELFF. The CDR3 bases are TGCAGTGCTCCGAACACCGGGGAGCTGTTTTTT.